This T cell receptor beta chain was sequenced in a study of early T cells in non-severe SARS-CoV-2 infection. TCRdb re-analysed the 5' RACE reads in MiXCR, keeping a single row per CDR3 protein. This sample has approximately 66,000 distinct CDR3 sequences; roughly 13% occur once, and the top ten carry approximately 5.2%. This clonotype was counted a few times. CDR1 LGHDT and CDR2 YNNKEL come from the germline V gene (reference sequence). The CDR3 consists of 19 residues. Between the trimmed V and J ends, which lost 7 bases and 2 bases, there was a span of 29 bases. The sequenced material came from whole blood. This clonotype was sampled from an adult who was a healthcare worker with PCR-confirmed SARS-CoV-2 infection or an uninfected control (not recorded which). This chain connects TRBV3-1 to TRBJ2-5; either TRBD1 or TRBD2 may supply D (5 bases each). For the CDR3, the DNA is TGTGCCAGCACCGACAGAGCGCAGGCCACCCGGGGATCTCAAGAGACCCAGTACTTC. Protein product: CASTDRAQATRGSQETQYF.